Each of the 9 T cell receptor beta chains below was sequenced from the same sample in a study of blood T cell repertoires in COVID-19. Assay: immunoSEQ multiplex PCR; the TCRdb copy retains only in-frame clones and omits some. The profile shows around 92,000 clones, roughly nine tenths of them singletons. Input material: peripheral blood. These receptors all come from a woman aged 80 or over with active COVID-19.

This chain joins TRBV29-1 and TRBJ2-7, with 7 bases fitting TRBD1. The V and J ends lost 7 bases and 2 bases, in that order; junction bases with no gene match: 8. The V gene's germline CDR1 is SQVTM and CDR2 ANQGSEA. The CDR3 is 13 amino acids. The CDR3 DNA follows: TGCAGCGGTGGGGACAGTTCCACCTACGAGCAGTACTTC. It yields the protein CSGGDSSTYEQYF.

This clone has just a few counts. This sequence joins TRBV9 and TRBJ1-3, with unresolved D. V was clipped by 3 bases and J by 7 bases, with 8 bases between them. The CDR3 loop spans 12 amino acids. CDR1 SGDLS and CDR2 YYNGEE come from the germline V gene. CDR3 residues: CASSGTGNTIYF. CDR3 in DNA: TGTGCCAGCAGCGGCACCGGGAACACCATATATTTT.

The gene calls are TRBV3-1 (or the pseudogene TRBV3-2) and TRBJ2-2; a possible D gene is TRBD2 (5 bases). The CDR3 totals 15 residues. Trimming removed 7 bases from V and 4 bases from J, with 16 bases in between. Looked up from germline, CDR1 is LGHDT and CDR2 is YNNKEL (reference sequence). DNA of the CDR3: TGTGCCAGCAACTCGCGGGCTCTCCTCACCGGGGAGCTGTTTTTT. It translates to CASNSRALLTGELFF.

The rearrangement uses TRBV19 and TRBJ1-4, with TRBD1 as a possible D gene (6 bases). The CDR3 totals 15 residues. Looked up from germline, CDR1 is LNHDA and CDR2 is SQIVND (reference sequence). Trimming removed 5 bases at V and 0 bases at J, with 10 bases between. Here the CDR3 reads CASSLQGTTNEKLFF. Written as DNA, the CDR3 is TGTGCCAGTAGTCTACAGGGAACAACTAATGAAAAACTGTTTTTT. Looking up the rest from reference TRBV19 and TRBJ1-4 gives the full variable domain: DGGITQSPKYLFRKEGQNVTLSCEQNLNHDAMYWYRQDPGQGLRLIYYSQIVNDFQKGDIAEGYSVSREKKESFPLTVTSAQKNPTAFYLCASSLQGTTNEKLFFGSGTQLSVL.

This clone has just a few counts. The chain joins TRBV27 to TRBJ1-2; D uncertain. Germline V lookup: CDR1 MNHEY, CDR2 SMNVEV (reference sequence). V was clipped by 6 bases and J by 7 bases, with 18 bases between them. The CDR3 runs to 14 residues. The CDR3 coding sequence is TGTGCCAGCAGGTCCCTAGACCCCCGGGGTGGCTACACCTTC. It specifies CASRSLDPRGGYTF.

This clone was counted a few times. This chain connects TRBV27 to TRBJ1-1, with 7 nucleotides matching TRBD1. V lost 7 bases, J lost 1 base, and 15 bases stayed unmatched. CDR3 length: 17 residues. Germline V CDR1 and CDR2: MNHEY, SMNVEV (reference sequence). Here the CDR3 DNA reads TGTGCCAGCATTACCCAGGGACAGTCGGACGGGAACACTGAAGCTTTCTTT. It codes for CASITQGQSDGNTEAFF.

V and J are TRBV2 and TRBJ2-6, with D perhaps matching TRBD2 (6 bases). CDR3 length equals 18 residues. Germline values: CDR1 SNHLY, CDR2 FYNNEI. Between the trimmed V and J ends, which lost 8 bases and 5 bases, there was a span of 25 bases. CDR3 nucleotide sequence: TGTGCCAGCCTGGGAGGCAGGGCGCATGGTAGTAGGGCCAACGTCCTGACTTTC. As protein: CASLGGRAHGSRANVLTF.

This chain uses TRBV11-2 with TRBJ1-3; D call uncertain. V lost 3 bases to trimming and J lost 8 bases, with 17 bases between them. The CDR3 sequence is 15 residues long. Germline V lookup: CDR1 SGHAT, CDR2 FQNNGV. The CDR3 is CASSFSDTEGYTIYF. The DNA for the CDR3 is TGTGCCAGCAGCTTTAGCGACACAGAGGGATACACCATATATTTT.

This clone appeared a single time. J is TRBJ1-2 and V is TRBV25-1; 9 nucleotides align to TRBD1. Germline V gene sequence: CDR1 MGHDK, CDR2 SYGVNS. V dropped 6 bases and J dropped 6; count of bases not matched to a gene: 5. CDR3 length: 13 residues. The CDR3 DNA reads TGTGCCAGCAGGGGACAGGGCTTTGATGGCTACACCTTC. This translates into CASRGQGFDGYTF.